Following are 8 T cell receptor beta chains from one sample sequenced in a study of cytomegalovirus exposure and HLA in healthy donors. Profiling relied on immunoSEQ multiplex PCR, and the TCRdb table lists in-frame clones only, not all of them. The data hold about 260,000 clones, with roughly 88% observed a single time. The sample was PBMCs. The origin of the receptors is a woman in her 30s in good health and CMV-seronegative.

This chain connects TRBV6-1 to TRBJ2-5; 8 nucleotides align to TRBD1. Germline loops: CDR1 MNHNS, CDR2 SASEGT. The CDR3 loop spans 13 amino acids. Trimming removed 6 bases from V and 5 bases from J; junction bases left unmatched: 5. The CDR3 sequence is CASSRTGMETQYF. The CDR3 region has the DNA TGTGCCAGCAGCCGGACAGGGATGGAGACCCAGTACTTC.

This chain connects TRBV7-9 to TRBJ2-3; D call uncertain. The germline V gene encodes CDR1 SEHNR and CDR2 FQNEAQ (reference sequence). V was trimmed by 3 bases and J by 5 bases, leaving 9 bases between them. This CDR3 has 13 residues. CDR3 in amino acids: CASSFQDGDTQYF. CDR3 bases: TGTGCCAGCAGCTTCCAGGACGGAGATACGCAGTATTTT.

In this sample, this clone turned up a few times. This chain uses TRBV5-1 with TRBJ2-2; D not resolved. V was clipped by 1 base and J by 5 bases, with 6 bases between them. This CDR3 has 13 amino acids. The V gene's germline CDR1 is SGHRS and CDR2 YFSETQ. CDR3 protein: CASSLQLTGELFF. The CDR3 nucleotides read TGCGCCAGCAGCTTGCAACTAACCGGGGAGCTGTTTTTT.

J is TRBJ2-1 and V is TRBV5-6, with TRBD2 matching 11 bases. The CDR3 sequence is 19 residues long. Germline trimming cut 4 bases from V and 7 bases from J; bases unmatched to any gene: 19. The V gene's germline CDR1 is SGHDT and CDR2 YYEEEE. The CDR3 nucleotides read TGTGCCAGCAGCGAGCGGGTATATGAGGGTAGCGGGAGGGTTAATGAGCAGTTCTTC. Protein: CASSERVYEGSGRVNEQFF.

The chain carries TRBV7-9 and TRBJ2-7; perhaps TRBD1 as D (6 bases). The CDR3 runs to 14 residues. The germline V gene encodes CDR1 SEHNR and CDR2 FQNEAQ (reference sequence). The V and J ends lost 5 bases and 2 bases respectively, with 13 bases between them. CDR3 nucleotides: TGTGCCAGCAGCCGAACGACAGGACCCTACGAGCAGTACTTC. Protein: CASSRTTGPYEQYF.

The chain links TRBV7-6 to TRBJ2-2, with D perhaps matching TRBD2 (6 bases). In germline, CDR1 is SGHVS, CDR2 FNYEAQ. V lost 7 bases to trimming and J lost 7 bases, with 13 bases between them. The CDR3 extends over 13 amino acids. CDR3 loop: CASTLGGRGELFF. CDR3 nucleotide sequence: TGTGCCAGCACCCTCGGGGGTCGCGGGGAGCTGTTTTTT.

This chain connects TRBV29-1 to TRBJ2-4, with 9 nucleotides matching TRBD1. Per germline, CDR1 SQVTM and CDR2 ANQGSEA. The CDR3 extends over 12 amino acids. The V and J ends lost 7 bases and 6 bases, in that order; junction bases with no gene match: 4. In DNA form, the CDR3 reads TGCAGCGGGACAGGGGACATAAACATTCAGTACTTC. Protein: CSGTGDINIQYF.

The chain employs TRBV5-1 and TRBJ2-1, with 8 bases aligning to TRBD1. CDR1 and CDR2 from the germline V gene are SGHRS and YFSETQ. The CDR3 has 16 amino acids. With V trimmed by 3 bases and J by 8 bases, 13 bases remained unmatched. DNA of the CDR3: TGCGCCAGCAGCTCCGCAGGGGGCGGGAAGACATATGAGCAGTTCTTC. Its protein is CASSSAGGGKTYEQFF.